One sample yielded the 27 T cell receptor beta chains listed below, sequenced in a study of regulatory T cells in long-lasting Graves disease. Time point defined: persistent/refractory GD, antithyroid drugs over 5 years with positive TRAb. PBMCs were the source of the RNA used for TCR sequencing. Construction of the TCR beta libraries employed iRepertoire HTBI primers in conjunction with Arm-PCR of CDR3 regions. MiXCR, run by TCRdb on the multiplex PCR reads, gives a single entry per CDR3 protein. This table holds 600,000 to 850,000 distinct CDR3 sequences, about 30% found once. The source material was peripheral blood mononuclear cells (PBMCs), sampled when the disease was refractory, from a patient treated with antithyroid drugs. Every receptor here comes from a female donor with Graves disease.

For this clonotype: Since the CDR3 does not end with the conserved phenylalanine or tryptophan, this likely comes from a read error. V is TRBV20-1 and J is TRBJ1-2, with TRBD1 as a possible D gene (5 bases). The CDR3 contains 12 residues. In germline, CDR1 is DFQATT, CDR2 SNEGSKA (reference sequence). V lost 6 bases and J lost 8, with 16 bases in between. The CDR3 loop reads CSARPQGYGYTL. The CDR3 nucleotides are TGCAGTGCCCGCCCCCAGGGATACGGCTACACCCTC.

This clonotype appeared many times. The chain carries TRBV11-2 and TRBJ1-1; D unresolved. Germline assignment: CDR1 SGHAT and CDR2 FQNNGV. This CDR3 is built from 17 residues. V gave up 3 bases and J gave up 1 base, with 18 bases separating them. The DNA of the CDR3 is TGTGCCAGCAGCTTTATGCTAACCAGGTTGGCGAACACTGAAGCTTTCTTT. Encoded protein: CASSFMLTRLANTEAFF.

The chain links TRBV20-1 to TRBJ1-2; 9 nucleotides match TRBD1. After removal of 4 bases from V and 6 bases from J, the junction contained 15 bases not matched to a gene. This CDR3 contains 16 residues. Germline-derived CDR1 and CDR2 are DFQATT and SNEGSKA (reference sequence). DNA of the CDR3: TGCAGTGCTAAGCACCTACAGGGGGCGGGGGAAAATGGCTACACCTTC. Encoded protein: CSAKHLQGAGENGYTF.

This clonotype was observed a few times. This chain links TRBV19 with TRBJ1-5, with D possibly matching TRBD1 (5 bases). The CDR3 length is 15 residues. Trimming left V 7 bases short and J 3 bases short, with 16 bases between. Germline CDR1 is LNHDA and CDR2 is SQIVND (reference sequence). In DNA form, the CDR3 reads TGTGCCAGTAACCTAGGGACGGGATTCAATCAGCCCCAGCATTTT. Translating gives CASNLGTGFNQPQHF.

This clonotype occurred many times. The chain has TRBV6-5 and TRBJ1-1; D call uncertain. The germline V gene encodes CDR1 MNHEY and CDR2 SVGAGI. Trimming pared 2 bases from V and 2 bases from J, leaving 9 bases between. The CDR3 contains 14 residues. The CDR3 DNA reads as TGTGCCAGCAGTTACGGCGGAGGTAACACTGAAGCTTTCTTT. Translating gives CASSYGGGNTEAFF.

This clonotype was picked up a small number of times. The V and J genes are TRBV27 and TRBJ2-7; D is perhaps TRBD1 (6 bases). The V gene lost 3 bases and the J gene lost 3 bases, with 15 bases spanning the gap. This CDR3 has 15 amino acids. Germline CDR1 MNHEY, CDR2 SMNVEV (reference sequence). CDR3 nucleotides: TGTGCCAGCAGTTTCGCGGCAGGGGCTTACTACGAGCAGTACTTC. This codes for CASSFAAGAYYEQYF.

This clonotype was seen a handful of times. The V gene is TRBV7-9, the J gene TRBJ1-1, with D unresolved. V was trimmed by 6 bases and J by 4 bases, leaving 9 bases between them. Looked up from germline, CDR1 is SEHNR and CDR2 is FQNEAQ (reference sequence). The CDR3 consists of 12 residues. The CDR3 spells CASRSPFTEAFF. The CDR3 DNA sequence: TGTGCCAGCAGATCCCCCTTCACTGAAGCTTTCTTT.

The table lists this clonotype with many counts. This chain links TRBV28 with TRBJ1-1; D might be TRBD1 (6 bases). The CDR3 length is 14 residues. Trimming left V 7 bases short and J 3 bases short, with 15 bases between. From germline, CDR1 is MDHEN and CDR2 SYDVKM. This chain's CDR3 is CASIEGGRDTEAFF. Here the CDR3 DNA reads TGTGCCAGCATCGAGGGGGGTAGGGACACTGAAGCTTTCTTT.

This clonotype occurred a few times. The V gene is TRBV20-1, the J gene TRBJ1-1, with a possible D match to TRBD1 (5 bases). CDR1 is DFQATT and CDR2 is SNEGSKA in the germline V gene (reference sequence). Trimming left V 3 bases short and J 6 bases short, with 11 bases between. The CDR3 sequence is 12 residues long. CDR3 bases: TGCAGTGCTAGGTGGGGGGTGTCTGAAGCTTTCTTT. Translation gives CSARWGVSEAFF.

This clonotype has a count of ten or more. The V gene is TRBV12-3 or TRBV12-4, the J gene TRBJ2-5; 8 bases match TRBD1. The CDR3 has 15 amino acids. The trim removed 5 bases at V and 2 bases at J, leaving 7 bases unmatched. The CDR3 nucleotides read TGTGCCAGCAGTCCACTAGGACAGGGACAAGAGACCCAGTACTTC. As protein: CASSPLGQGQETQYF.

This clonotype was seen more than once but under ten times. DNA of the CDR3: TGCAGTGCGAGCGGGGACAGGGGGCGCGGGGAGACCCAGTACTTC. This gives the protein CSASGDRGRGETQYF. This rearrangement joins TRBV20-1 to TRBJ2-5; 12 nucleotides agree with TRBD1. J lost 5 bases, V lost 6 bases, and 10 bases had no gene match. Germline V gene lookup returns CDR1 DFQATT and CDR2 SNEGSKA (reference sequence). The CDR3 is 15 residues long.

The chain uses TRBV9 and TRBJ1-4; D is undetermined. V was trimmed by 4 bases and J by 2 bases, leaving 12 bases between them. Germline V gene data show CDR1 as SGDLS and CDR2 as YYNGEE. This CDR3 has 15 amino acids. For the CDR3, the DNA is TGTGCCAGCAGCCCTCACCTAGGCACTAATGAAAAACTGTTTTTT. This codes for CASSPHLGTNEKLFF.

The chain employs TRBV9 and TRBJ2-5; D may match TRBD1 or TRBD2 (5 bases each). The ends were cut back, 2 bases at V and 1 base at J, with 12 bases in the middle. Per germline, CDR1 SGDLS and CDR2 YYNGEE. The CDR3 is 15 residues long. DNA for the CDR3: TGTGCCAGCAGCGTCGGGGCCAGTGGCCAAGAGACCCAGTACTTC. Amino acid sequence: CASSVGASGQETQYF.

This clonotype was recorded a few times. This chain links TRBV20-1 with TRBJ1-2; D gene unclear. This CDR3 contains 11 residues. The germline V gene has CDR1 DFQATT and CDR2 SNEGSKA (reference sequence). Trimming pared 6 bases from V and 7 bases from J, leaving 12 bases between. The CDR3 coding sequence is TGCAGTGCCGACTGGTTAGGTGGCTACACCTTC. Translating gives CSADWLGGYTF.

V usage is TRBV12-3 or TRBV12-4 and J usage is TRBJ1-2, with D possibly being TRBD1 (5 bases). V lost 5 bases to trimming and J lost 10 bases, with 14 bases between them. The CDR3 consists of 12 residues. The CDR3 coding sequence is TGTGCCAGCAGTCTTCAGGGTCGGGACTACACCTTC. This gives the protein CASSLQGRDYTF.

The chain has TRBV6-5 and TRBJ1-1; D is unclear. Per germline, CDR1 MNHEY and CDR2 SVGAGI. The ends were cut back, 0 bases at V and 4 bases at J, with 6 bases in the middle. The CDR3 is made up of 13 amino acids. CDR3 nucleotides: TGTGCCAGCAGTTACTCGCGTTTCACTGAAGCTTTCTTT. Translation gives CASSYSRFTEAFF.

This clonotype was observed a single time. The rearrangement links TRBV5-6 to TRBJ2-1; 9 nucleotides align to TRBD2. Germline loops: CDR1 SGHDT, CDR2 YYEEEE. The junction had 6 bases not matched to a gene; V was cut back by 4 bases and J by 4 bases. This CDR3 spans 15 amino acids. CDR3 amino acids: CASSLGTSRYNEQFF. CDR3 DNA: TGTGCCAGCAGCCTCGGGACTAGCCGTTACAATGAGCAGTTCTTC. Full variable domain (rest looked up from reference TRBV5-6 and TRBJ2-1): DAGVTQSPTHLIKTRGQQVTLRCSPKSGHDTVSWYQQALGQGPQFIFQYYEEEERQRGNFPDRFSGHQFPNYSSELNVNALLLGDSALYLCASSLGTSRYNEQFFGPGTRLTVL.

This rearrangement joins TRBV6-1 to TRBJ1-1; perhaps TRBD1 as D (5 bases). The length of the CDR3 is 15 residues. The V and J ends lost 5 bases and 1 base respectively, with 14 bases between them. Germline V gene lookup returns CDR1 MNHNS and CDR2 SASEGT. The CDR3 coding sequence is TGTGCCAGCAGTTACGGCCTTCAGGGGAACACTGAAGCTTTCTTT. This sequence encodes CASSYGLQGNTEAFF.

In this sample, this clonotype turned up once. The chain uses TRBV4-1 and TRBJ1-2; D possibly corresponds to TRBD1 (6 bases). The CDR3 is 15 residues long. The germline V gene encodes CDR1 MGHRA and CDR2 YSYEKL. Trimming stripped 2 bases from V and 8 bases from J, with 18 bases between. The CDR3 is CASSQQGPTRGGYTF. For the CDR3, the DNA is TGCGCCAGCAGCCAACAGGGGCCGACTAGAGGGGGCTACACCTTC.

The chain carries TRBV25-1 and TRBJ1-3; no reliable D call. Germline values: CDR1 MGHDK, CDR2 SYGVNS. V dropped 3 bases and J dropped 1 base, with 7 bases sitting between them. This CDR3 has 14 amino acids. CDR3 amino acids: CASSESVSGNTIYF. The CDR3 bases are TGTGCCAGCAGTGAGTCGGTTTCTGGAAACACCATATATTTT.

This clonotype was seen a few times. The chain joins TRBV11-2 to TRBJ2-2; D may be TRBD2 (5 bases). The CDR3 covers 17 residues. Trimming shortened V by 1 base and J by 4 bases, and 16 bases separated the two germline ends. CDR1 is SGHAT, CDR2 FQNNGV, per germline. CDR3 sequence reads: CASSLVTGSRGTGELFF. CDR3 nucleotide sequence: TGTGCCAGCAGCTTAGTGACTGGGTCTCGGGGCACCGGGGAGCTGTTTTTT.

The gene calls are TRBV7-9 and TRBJ2-5; the D gene is possibly TRBD1 (6 bases). The CDR3 contains 14 residues. Trimming removed 1 base at V and 4 bases at J, with 10 bases between. Germline CDR1 is SEHNR and CDR2 is FQNEAQ (reference sequence). The CDR3 region is CASSLVSRGETQYF. CDR3 sequence (DNA): TGTGCCAGCAGCTTAGTTTCCAGGGGAGAGACCCAGTACTTC.

This clonotype was seen ten or more times. The chain employs TRBV6-5 and TRBJ1-2; 9 bases are shared with TRBD1. This CDR3 has 13 amino acids. The V segment lost 0 bases and the J segment 8 bases; nucleotides outside the gene matches: 1. Germline CDR1 is MNHEY and CDR2 is SVGAGI. The CDR3 is CASSYSTGGGYTF. As DNA, the CDR3 is TGTGCCAGCAGTTACTCGACAGGGGGAGGCTACACCTTC.

The CDR3 region is CASSPQGQDFTF. Written as DNA, the CDR3 is TGTGCCAGCAGCCCCCAAGGACAGGATTTCACCTTC. The rearrangement links TRBV7-2 to TRBJ1-2, with 7 nucleotides matching TRBD1. This CDR3 has 12 amino acids. J gave up 13 bases and V 5 bases, and 10 bases lay outside the gene matches. The germline V gene has CDR1 SGHTA and CDR2 FQGNSA.

The chain carries TRBV30 and TRBJ2-5; D ambiguous. The ends were cut back, 6 bases at V and 0 bases at J, with 8 bases in the middle. This CDR3 contains 12 residues. Germline V gene lookup returns CDR1 GTSNPN and CDR2 SVGIG (reference sequence). CDR3 sequence: CACRPYQETQYF. In DNA, the CDR3 is TGTGCCTGTAGACCGTACCAAGAGACCCAGTACTTC.

This clonotype was picked up a small number of times. The rearrangement joins TRBV13 to TRBJ1-2; D gene uncertain. V lost 0 bases and J 1 base, leaving 12 bases between the germline ends. CDR3 length: 16 amino acids. Germline-derived CDR1 and CDR2 are PRHDT and FYEKMQ (reference sequence). This CDR3 reads CASSLGPIGSNYGYTF. CDR3 sequence (DNA): TGTGCCAGCAGCTTAGGCCCGATAGGGAGTAACTATGGCTACACCTTC. The variable domain in full, completed from reference TRBV13 and TRBJ1-2, reads AAGVIQSPRHLIKEKRETATLKCYPIPRHDTVYWYQQGPGQDPQFLISFYEKMQSDKGSIPDRFSAQQFSDYHSELNMSSLELGDSALYFCASSLGPIGSNYGYTFGSGTRLTVV.

This clonotype was seen repeatedly, ten times or more. The genes are TRBV28 and TRBJ2-7; perhaps TRBD2 as D (5 bases). The V gene's germline CDR1 is MDHEN and CDR2 SYDVKM. Trimming pared 4 bases from V and 2 bases from J, leaving 15 bases between. The CDR3 extends over 15 amino acids. The CDR3 reads CASSSGNEWAYEQYF. The CDR3 DNA sequence: TGTGCCAGCAGTTCGGGAAATGAATGGGCCTACGAGCAGTACTTC.